The 14 T cell receptor beta chains in this list originate from one sample, sequenced in a study of OX40 agonist ivuxolimab in advanced cancers. TCRdb keeps only in-frame clones here, not all; method: immunoSEQ multiplex PCR. The table lists some 37,000 clones, 65% to 85% of them singletons. The source was CD4+ or CD8+ T cells sorted from blood, collected in a trial of the OX40 agonist ivuxolimab. The receptor source for this set is an adult with an advanced solid tumor such as melanoma, head and neck, liver or kidney cancer.

The V and J genes are TRBV5-1 and TRBJ2-7; 9 nucleotides line up with TRBD2. This CDR3 region has 17 residues. CDR1 and CDR2 (germline): SGHRS, YFSETQ. The V and J ends lost 0 bases and 2 bases, in that order; junction bases with no gene match: 9. The CDR3 here is CASSLADRSGGTYEQYF. The CDR3, as DNA: TGCGCCAGCAGCTTGGCCGATCGTAGCGGGGGAACCTACGAGCAGTACTTC. Variable domain in full (rest from reference TRBV5-1 and TRBJ2-7): KAGVTQTPRYLIKTRGQQVTLSCSPISGHRSVSWYQQTPGQGLQFLFEYFSETQRNKGNFPGRFSGRQFSNSRSEMNVSTLELGDSALYLCASSLADRSGGTYEQYFGPGTRLTVT.

The chain uses TRBV6-1 and TRBJ2-4; 7 bases are shared with TRBD1. Germline V gives CDR1 MNHNS, CDR2 SASEGT. The ends lost 4 bases at V and 0 bases at J; junction bases unmatched: 9. CDR3 size: 17 residues. CDR3 loop: CASSVPGQLLAKNIQYF. The CDR3 nucleotides are TGTGCCAGCAGTGTGCCGGGACAGCTTCTAGCCAAAAACATTCAGTACTTC.

The chain is built from TRBV29-1 and TRBJ2-3; D is unclear. This CDR3 spans 14 amino acids. Germline V gene sequence: CDR1 SQVTM, CDR2 ANQGSEA. Deletions cut 4 bases from V and 0 bases from J, with 11 bases between. The CDR3 bases are TGCAGCGTTGTTTCGCCTTTAAGCACAGATACGCAGTATTTT. This sequence encodes CSVVSPLSTDTQYF.

The chain uses TRBV19 and TRBJ2-4, with D unclear. V lost 5 bases and J lost 1, with 12 bases in between. Germline values: CDR1 LNHDA, CDR2 SQIVND (reference sequence). This CDR3 spans 15 amino acids. The CDR3 region has the DNA TGTGCCAGTAGTCCCGTGGATTTTGCCAAAAACATTCAGTACTTC. Translating gives CASSPVDFAKNIQYF.

About this clone: Mismatch with germline at one junction end may stem from a read error. This chain links TRBV6-1 with TRBJ2-5, with 7 bases aligning to TRBD2. This CDR3 comprises 14 residues. CDR1 is MNHNS, CDR2 SASEGT, per germline. The CDR3 loop reads CASSSGVIKETQYF. CDR3 DNA sequence: TGCGCCAGCTCGAGCGGGGTGATTAAAGAGACCCAGTACTTC.

V usage is TRBV29-1 and J usage is TRBJ2-7; 8 nucleotides agree with TRBD1. The CDR3 is 15 residues long. Germline V gene lookup returns CDR1 SQVTM and CDR2 ANQGSEA. V lost 1 base to trimming and J lost 2 bases; unmatched junction nucleotides: 7. The CDR3 bases are TGCAGCGTTGAAGTCCCTGGCAGGGGGCCCTACGAGCAGTACTTC. Protein sequence: CSVEVPGRGPYEQYF.

The V gene is TRBV4-2, the J gene TRBJ1-2; D remains ambiguous. CDR1 is LGHNA, CDR2 YNFKEQ, per germline. The CDR3 is 14 residues long. Trimming shortened V by 3 bases and J by 3 bases, and 11 bases separated the two germline ends. The CDR3 DNA sequence: TGTGCCAGCAGCCAGCAAGTCAGCGACTATGGCTACACCTTC. It codes for CASSQQVSDYGYTF.

This chain joins TRBV10-3 and TRBJ2-1, with D possibly being TRBD2 (5 bases). The CDR3 length is 13 residues. Between the trimmed V and J ends, which lost 6 bases and 0 bases, there was a span of 6 bases. Germline values: CDR1 ENHRY, CDR2 SYGVKD. In DNA, the CDR3 is TGTGCCATCAGGGGGAGCTCCTACAATGAGCAGTTCTTC. Encoded protein: CAIRGSSYNEQFF.

V gene TRBV7-2 combines with J gene TRBJ1-5; perhaps TRBD1 as D (6 bases). Per germline, CDR1 SGHTA and CDR2 FQGNSA. The V end lost 1 base, the J end lost 7 bases, and 11 bases lay between the germline ends. The CDR3 is made up of 14 amino acids. The CDR3 region has the DNA TGTGCCAGCAGCTTAGGCGGGGGCTGGCAGCCCCAGCATTTT. It is translated as CASSLGGGWQPQHF.

For the CDR3, the DNA is TGTGCCAGCAGCTTGGGGTCATTAGGCACAGATACGCAGTATTTT. Translation: CASSLGSLGTDTQYF. The chain links TRBV5-4 to TRBJ2-3, with D hard to call. Trimming removed 0 bases from V and 1 base from J, with 9 bases in between. CDR1 and CDR2 (germline): SGHNT, YYREEE (reference sequence). This CDR3 comprises 15 residues.

This clone showed up just once. This chain connects TRBV6-5 to TRBJ2-3; D uncertain. CDR3 size: 14 residues. V was clipped by 0 bases and J by 2 bases, with 6 bases between them. CDR1 MNHEY and CDR2 SVGAGI come from the germline V gene. DNA of the CDR3: TGTGCCAGCAGTTACTCTAGCCCCACAGATACGCAGTATTTT. Amino acid sequence: CASSYSSPTDTQYF.

The rearrangement joins TRBV2 to TRBJ2-3; 9 bases map to TRBD2. The CDR3 is 17 amino acids. The ends lost 4 bases at V and 7 bases at J; junction bases unmatched: 15. Germline CDR1 and CDR2: SNHLY and FYNNEI. CDR3: CASSARPGAGGVNTQYF. DNA for the CDR3: TGTGCCAGCAGTGCCCGCCCGGGGGCGGGGGGGGTAAATACGCAGTATTTT. Using reference TRBV2 and TRBJ2-3 for the parts outside the CDR3, the full variable domain is EPEVTQTPSHQVTQMGQEVILRCVPISNHLYFYWYRQILGQKVEFLVSFYNNEISEKSEIFDDQFSVERPDGSNFTLKIRSTKLEDSAMYFCASSARPGAGGVNTQYFGPGTRLTVL.

The chain couples TRBV11-2 to TRBJ2-5, with TRBD1 matching over 11 bases. The CDR3 has 18 amino acids. Trimming at V came to 2 bases and at J to 2 bases, leaving 10 bases not matched to a gene. In germline, CDR1 is SGHAT, CDR2 FQNNGV. CDR3 in DNA: TGTGCCAGCAGCTTACCTCGCTGGGACAGGGGGTGGCAAGAGACCCAGTACTTC. Translating gives CASSLPRWDRGWQETQYF.

This chain links TRBV7-2 with TRBJ2-1; TRBD2 might be the D (6 bases). The V gene's germline CDR1 is SGHTA and CDR2 FQGNSA. This CDR3 contains 14 residues. Deletions cut 5 bases from V and 7 bases from J, with 15 bases between. The CDR3 coding sequence is TGTGCCAGCAGCCGGGACTGGGCCCTAAATGAGCAGTTCTTC. It codes for CASSRDWALNEQFF.